This note documents a single TCR beta chain sequence. No antigen is known for it. This CDR3 spans 13 amino acids. CDR1 and CDR2 from the germline V gene are DFQATT and SNEGSKA (reference sequence). With 2 bases removed from V and 7 bases from J, the gap between germline ends came to 9 bases. The data were obtained in a study of metastatic and nonmetastatic thyroid tumors. Study details: Malignant and benign thyroid patients had repertoires compared in peripheral blood and tumor or nodule tissue. Study findings and constraints: Versus benign nodules, malignant thyroid tumors reportedly had significantly higher TCR beta diversity, in blood and tumor.

Using MiXCR, TCRdb reanalyzed the PCR reads. The table includes fewer than 20,000 clones, around 20% detected once. No patient received treatment before thyroid surgery. The chain combines TRBV20-1 with TRBJ1-6; D unresolved. The clonotype originates from a female donor with papillary thyroid cancer or a benign thyroid nodule (not recorded which). Some clones in this sample may be carry-over from other donors' samples. The material sequenced was tumor tissue. DNA of the CDR3: TGCAGTGCTAGAACTCAGCAAAATTCACCCCTCCACTTT. It encodes CSARTQQNSPLHF.